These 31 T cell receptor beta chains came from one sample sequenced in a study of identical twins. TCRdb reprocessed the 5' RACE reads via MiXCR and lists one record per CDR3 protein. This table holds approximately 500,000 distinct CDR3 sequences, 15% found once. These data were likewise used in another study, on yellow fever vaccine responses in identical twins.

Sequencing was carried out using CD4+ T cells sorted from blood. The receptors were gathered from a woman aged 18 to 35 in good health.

The CDR3: CASSFRDRQETQYF. The CDR3 bases are TGCGCCAGCAGCTTCCGGGACAGACAAGAGACCCAGTACTTC. The chain carries TRBV5-1 and TRBJ2-5, with 7 bases that match TRBD1. Germline values: CDR1 SGHRS, CDR2 YFSETQ. The CDR3 totals 14 residues. J gave up 2 bases and V 2 bases, and 3 bases lay outside the gene matches.

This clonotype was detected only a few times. This CDR3 reads CASSPEGLHYEQFF. CDR3 nucleotides: TGTGCCAGCTCACCCGAGGGACTACACTATGAGCAGTTCTTC. This chain connects TRBV18 to TRBJ2-1; TRBD2 matches at 7 bases. The germline V gene encodes CDR1 KGHSH and CDR2 LQKENI. The CDR3 loop spans 14 amino acids. Trimming at V came to 3 bases and at J to 8 bases, leaving 7 bases not matched to a gene. Looking up the rest from reference TRBV18 and TRBJ2-1 gives the full variable domain: NAGVMQNPRHLVRRRGQEARLRCSPMKGHSHVYWYRQLPEEGLKFMVYLQKENIIDESGMPKERFSAEFPKEGPSILRIQQVVRGDSAAYFCASSPEGLHYEQFFGPGTRLTVL.

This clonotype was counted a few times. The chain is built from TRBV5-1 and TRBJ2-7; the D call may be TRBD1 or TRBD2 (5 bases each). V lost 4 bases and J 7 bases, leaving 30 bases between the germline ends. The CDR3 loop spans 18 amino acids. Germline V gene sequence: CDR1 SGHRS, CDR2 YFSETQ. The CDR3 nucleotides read TGCGCCAGCAGCCCCCGCCCAGGTAGGGGTACTCGGGATCGGGAGCAGTACGTC. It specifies CASSPRPGRGTRDREQYV.

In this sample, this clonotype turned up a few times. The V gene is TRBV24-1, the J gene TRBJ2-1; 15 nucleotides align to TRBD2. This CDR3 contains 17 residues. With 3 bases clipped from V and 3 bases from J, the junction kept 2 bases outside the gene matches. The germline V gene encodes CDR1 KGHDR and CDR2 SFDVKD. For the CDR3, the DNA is TGTGCCACCAGTGATAGGACTAGCGGGAGGGGCTACAATGAGCAGTTCTTC. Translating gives CATSDRTSGRGYNEQFF.

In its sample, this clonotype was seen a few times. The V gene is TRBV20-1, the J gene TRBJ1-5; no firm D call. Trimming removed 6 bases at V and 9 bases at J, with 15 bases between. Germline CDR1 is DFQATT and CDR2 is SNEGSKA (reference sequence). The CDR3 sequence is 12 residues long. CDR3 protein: CSAQGPLVPQHF. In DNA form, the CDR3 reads TGCAGTGCCCAAGGGCCTTTGGTGCCCCAGCATTTT.

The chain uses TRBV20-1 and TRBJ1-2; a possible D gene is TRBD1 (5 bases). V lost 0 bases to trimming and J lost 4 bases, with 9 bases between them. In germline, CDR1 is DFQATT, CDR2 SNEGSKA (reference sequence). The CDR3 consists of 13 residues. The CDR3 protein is CSARDRGLYGYTF. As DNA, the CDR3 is TGCAGTGCTAGAGACCGGGGACTCTATGGCTACACCTTC.

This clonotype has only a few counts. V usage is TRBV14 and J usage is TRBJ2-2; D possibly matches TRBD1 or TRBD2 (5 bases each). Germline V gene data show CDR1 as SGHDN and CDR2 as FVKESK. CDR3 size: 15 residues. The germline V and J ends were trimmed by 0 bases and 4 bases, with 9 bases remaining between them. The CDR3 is CASSQDWGTTGELFF. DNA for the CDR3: TGTGCCAGCAGCCAAGATTGGGGGACCACCGGGGAGCTGTTTTTT.

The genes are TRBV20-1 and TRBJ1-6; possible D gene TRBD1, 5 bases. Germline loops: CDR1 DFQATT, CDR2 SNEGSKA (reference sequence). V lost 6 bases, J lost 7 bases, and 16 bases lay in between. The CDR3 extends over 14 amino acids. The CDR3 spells CSAQGQGGNSPLHF. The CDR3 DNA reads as TGCAGTGCCCAAGGGCAGGGAGGGAATTCACCCCTCCACTTT.

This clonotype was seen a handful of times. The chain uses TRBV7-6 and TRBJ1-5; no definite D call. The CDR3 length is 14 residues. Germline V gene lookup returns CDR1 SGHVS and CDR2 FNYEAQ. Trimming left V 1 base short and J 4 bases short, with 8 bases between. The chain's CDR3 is CASSLGDKNQPQHF. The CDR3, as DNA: TGTGCCAGCAGCTTAGGAGACAAAAATCAGCCCCAGCATTTT.

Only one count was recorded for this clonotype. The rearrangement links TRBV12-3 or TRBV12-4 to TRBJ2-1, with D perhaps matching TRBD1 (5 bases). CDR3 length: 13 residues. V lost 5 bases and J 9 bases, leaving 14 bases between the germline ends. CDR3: CASSPQGQSEQFF. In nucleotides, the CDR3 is TGTGCCAGCAGTCCCCAAGGACAATCTGAGCAGTTCTTC.

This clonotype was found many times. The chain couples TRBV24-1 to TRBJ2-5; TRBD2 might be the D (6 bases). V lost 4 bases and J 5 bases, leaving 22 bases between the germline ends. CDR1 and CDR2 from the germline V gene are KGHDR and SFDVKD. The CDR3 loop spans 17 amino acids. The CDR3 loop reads CATSEGGRGTLAETQYF. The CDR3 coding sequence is TGTGCCACCAGTGAGGGAGGTAGGGGCACCCTGGCGGAGACCCAGTACTTC.

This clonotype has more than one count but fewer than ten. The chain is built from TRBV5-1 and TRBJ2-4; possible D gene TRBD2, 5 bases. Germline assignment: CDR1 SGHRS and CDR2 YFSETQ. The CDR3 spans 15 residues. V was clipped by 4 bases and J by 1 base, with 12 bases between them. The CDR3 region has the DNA TGCGCCAGCAGCAGGGAGTACTTTGCCAAAAACATTCAGTACTTC. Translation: CASSREYFAKNIQYF.

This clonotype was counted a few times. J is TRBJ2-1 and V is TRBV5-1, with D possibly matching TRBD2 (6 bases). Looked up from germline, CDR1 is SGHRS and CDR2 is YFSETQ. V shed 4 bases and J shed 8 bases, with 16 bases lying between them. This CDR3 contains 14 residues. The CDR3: CASSTGTSIYEQFF. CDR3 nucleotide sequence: TGCGCCAGCAGCACCGGGACTTCCATATATGAGCAGTTCTTC.

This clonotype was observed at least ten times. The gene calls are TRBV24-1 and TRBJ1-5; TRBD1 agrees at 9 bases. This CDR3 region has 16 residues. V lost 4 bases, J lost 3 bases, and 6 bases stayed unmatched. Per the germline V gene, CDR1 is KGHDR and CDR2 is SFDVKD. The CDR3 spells CATSEGGQGYNQPQHF. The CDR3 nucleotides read TGTGCCACCAGTGAGGGGGGACAGGGCTACAATCAGCCCCAGCATTTT.

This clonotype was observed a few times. The CDR3 region is CASSKRGEQVGDTEAFF. The CDR3 DNA is TGTGCCAGCAGCAAACGGGGAGAACAGGTAGGCGACACTGAAGCTTTCTTT. The J gene is TRBJ1-1, the V gene TRBV9; the D gene is possibly TRBD1 (5 bases). The V end lost 4 bases, the J end lost 3 bases, and 22 bases lay between the germline ends. The CDR3 extends over 17 amino acids. The germline CDR1 and CDR2 sequences are SGDLS and YYNGEE.

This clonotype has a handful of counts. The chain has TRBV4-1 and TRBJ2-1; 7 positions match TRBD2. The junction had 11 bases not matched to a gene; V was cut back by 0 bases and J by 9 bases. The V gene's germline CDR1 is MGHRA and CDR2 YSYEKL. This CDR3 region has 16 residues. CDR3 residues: CASSQEGSGAMGEQFF. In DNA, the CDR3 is TGCGCCAGCAGCCAAGAAGGGAGCGGGGCAATGGGTGAGCAGTTCTTC.

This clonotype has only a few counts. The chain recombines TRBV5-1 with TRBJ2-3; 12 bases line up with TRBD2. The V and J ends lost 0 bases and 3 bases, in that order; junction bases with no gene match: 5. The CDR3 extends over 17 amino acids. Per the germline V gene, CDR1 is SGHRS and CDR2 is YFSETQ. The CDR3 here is CASSLAKLAGGTDTQYF. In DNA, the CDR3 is TGCGCCAGCAGCTTGGCAAAGCTAGCGGGGGGGACAGATACGCAGTATTTT.

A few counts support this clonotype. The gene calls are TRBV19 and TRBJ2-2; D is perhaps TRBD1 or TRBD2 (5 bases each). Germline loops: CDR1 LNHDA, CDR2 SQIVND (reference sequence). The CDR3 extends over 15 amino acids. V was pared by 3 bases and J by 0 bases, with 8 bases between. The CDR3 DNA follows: TGTGCCAGTAGTATCCGGGGCCCGAACACCGGGGAGCTGTTTTTT. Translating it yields CASSIRGPNTGELFF.

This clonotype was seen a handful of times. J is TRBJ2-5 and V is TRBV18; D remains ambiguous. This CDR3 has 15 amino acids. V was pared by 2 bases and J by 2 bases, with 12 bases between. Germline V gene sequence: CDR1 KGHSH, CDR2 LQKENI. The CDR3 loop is CASSPSSRTQETQYF. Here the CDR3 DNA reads TGTGCCAGCTCACCATCGAGTAGAACGCAAGAGACCCAGTACTTC.

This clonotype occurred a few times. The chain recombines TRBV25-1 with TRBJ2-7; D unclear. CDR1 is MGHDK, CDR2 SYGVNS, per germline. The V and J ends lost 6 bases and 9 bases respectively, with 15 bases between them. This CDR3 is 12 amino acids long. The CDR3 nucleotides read TGTGCCAGCAGCTCCCCGACTTCCTCGCAGTACTTC. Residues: CASSSPTSSQYF.

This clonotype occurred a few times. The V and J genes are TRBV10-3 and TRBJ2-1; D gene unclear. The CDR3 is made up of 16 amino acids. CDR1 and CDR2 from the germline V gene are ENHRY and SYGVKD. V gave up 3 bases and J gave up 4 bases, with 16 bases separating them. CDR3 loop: CAISEGGGRNYNEQFF. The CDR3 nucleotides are TGTGCCATCAGTGAAGGTGGTGGACGGAATTACAATGAGCAGTTCTTC.

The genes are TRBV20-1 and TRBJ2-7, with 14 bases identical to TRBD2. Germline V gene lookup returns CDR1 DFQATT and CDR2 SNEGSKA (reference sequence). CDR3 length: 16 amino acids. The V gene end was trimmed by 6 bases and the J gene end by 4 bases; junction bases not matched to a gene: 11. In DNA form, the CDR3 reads TGCAGTGCCAACCACGGGACTAGCGGGAGTTCTTACGAGCAGTACTTC. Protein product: CSANHGTSGSSYEQYF.

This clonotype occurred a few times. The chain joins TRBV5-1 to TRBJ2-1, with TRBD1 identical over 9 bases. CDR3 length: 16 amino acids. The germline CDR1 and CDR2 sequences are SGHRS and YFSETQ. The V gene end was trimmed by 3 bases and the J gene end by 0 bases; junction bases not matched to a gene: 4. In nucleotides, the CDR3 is TGCGCCAGCAGCTCGTTGACAGGGGGCTCCTACAATGAGCAGTTCTTC. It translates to CASSSLTGGSYNEQFF.

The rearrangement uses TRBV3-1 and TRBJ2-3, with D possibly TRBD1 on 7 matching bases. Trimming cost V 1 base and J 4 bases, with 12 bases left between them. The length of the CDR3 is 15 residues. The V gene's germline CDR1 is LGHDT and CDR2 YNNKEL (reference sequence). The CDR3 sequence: CASSQAGGLADTQYF. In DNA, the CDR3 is TGTGCCAGCAGCCAAGCAGGGGGACTCGCAGATACGCAGTATTTT.

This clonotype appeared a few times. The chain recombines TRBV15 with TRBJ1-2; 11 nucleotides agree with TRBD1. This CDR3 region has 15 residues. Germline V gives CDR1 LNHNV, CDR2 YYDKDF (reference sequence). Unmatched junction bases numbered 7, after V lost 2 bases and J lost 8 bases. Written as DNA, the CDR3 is TGTGCCACCAGCAGAAACGGACAGGGGGCTGGAGGCTACACCTTC. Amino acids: CATSRNGQGAGGYTF.

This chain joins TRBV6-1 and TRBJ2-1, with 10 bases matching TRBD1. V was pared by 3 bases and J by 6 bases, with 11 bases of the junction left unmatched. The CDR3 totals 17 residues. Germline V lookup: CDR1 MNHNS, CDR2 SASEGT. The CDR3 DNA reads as TGTGCCAGCAGTGACCCGGGACAGGGGCCGTTGGGCAATGAGCAGTTCTTC. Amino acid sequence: CASSDPGQGPLGNEQFF.

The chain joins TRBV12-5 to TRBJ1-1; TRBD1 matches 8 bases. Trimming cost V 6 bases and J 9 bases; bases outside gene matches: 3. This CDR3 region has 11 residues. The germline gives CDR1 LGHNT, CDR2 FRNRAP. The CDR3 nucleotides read TGTGCTAGTGGGACAGGGGTTAAAGCTTTCTTT. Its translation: CASGTGVKAFF.

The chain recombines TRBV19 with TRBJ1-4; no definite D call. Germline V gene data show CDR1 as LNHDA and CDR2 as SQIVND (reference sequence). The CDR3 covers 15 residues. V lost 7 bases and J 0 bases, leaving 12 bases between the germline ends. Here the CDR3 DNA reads TGTGCCAGTATGGCCCTCGGGGCAACTAATGAAAAACTGTTTTTT. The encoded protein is CASMALGATNEKLFF.

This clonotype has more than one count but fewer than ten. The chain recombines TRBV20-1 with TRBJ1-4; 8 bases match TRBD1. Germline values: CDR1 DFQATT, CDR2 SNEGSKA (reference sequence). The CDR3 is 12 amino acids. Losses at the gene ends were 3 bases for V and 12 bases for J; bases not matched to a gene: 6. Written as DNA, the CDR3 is TGCAGTGCTAGTAGACAGGGGAGGGAACTGTTTTTT. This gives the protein CSASRQGRELFF.

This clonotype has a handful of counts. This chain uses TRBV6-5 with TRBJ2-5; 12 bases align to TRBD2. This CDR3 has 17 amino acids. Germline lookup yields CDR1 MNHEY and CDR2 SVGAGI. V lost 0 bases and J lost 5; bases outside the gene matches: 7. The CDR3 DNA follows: TGTGCCAGCAGTTACTCGGTTCTAGCGGGGGGGTTTGAGACCCAGTACTTC. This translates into CASSYSVLAGGFETQYF.

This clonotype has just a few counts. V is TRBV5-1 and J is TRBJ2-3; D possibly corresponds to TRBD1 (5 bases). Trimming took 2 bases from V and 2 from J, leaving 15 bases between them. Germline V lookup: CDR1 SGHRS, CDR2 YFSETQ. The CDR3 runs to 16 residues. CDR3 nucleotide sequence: TGCGCCAGCAGCTTAAACGGCGACAGACCCACAGATACGCAGTATTTT. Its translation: CASSLNGDRPTDTQYF.